This note documents a single T cell receptor (beta chain) sequence. As yet, its antigen is unknown. Germline CDR1 GTSNPN, CDR2 SVGIG (reference sequence). The CDR3 covers 14 residues. The germline V and J ends were trimmed by 2 bases and 0 bases, with 9 bases remaining between them. This specimen belongs to a study of siplizumab effects on memory and regulatory T cells. Data came from immunoSEQ multiplex PCR; TCRdb stores just in-frame clones and leaves some out. The sample records about 91,000 clones, 93% being singletons. Study-wide results and limits: Most proliferating CD4+ or CD8+ clones, roughly 75-97%, had no naive or memory assignment. Naive T cell populations appeared to exhibit greater diversity than memory cells and appeared to be major alloresponse contributors.

The receptor was derived from a human donor in good health. Sequencing was done on a sample of CD8+ T cells sorted from blood. The V and J genes are TRBV30 and TRBJ2-3; D uncertain. This CDR3 is CAWSWAGSTDTQYF. Written as DNA, the CDR3 is TGTGCCTGGAGTTGGGCTGGCAGCACAGATACGCAGTATTTT.